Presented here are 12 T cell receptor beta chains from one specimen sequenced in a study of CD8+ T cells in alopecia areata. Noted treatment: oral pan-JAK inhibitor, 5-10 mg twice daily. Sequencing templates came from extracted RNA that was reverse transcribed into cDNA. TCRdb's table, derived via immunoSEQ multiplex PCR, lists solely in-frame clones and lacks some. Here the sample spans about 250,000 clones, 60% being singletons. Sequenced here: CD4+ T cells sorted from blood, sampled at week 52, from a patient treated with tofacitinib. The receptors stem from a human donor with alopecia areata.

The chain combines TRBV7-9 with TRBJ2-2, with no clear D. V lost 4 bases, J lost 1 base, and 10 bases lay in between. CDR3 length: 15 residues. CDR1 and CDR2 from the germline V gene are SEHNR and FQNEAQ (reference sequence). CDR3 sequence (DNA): TGTGCCAGCAGCTGGCGCTTAGGGAACACCGGGGAGCTGTTTTTT. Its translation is CASSWRLGNTGELFF.

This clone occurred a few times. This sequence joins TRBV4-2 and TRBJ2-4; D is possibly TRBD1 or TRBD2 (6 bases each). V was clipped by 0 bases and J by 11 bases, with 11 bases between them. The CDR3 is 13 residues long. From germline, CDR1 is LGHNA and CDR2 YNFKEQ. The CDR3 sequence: CASSQDRGDLQYF. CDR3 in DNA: TGTGCCAGCAGCCAAGATAGGGGGGACCTTCAGTACTTC.

The CDR3 sequence: CASSLVPTENSPLHF. CDR3 nucleotide sequence: TGTGCCAGCAGCTTAGTACCAACGGAGAATTCACCCCTCCACTTT. This rearrangement joins TRBV7-2 to TRBJ1-6; no firm D call. V lost 1 base to trimming and J lost 7 bases, with 11 bases between them. This CDR3 region has 15 residues. Germline lookup yields CDR1 SGHTA and CDR2 FQGNSA.

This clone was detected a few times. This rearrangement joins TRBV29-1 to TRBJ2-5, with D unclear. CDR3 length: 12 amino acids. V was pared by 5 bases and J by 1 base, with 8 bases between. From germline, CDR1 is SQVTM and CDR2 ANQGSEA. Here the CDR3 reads CSVRSRQETQYF. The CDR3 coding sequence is TGCAGCGTTCGCTCGCGCCAAGAGACCCAGTACTTC.

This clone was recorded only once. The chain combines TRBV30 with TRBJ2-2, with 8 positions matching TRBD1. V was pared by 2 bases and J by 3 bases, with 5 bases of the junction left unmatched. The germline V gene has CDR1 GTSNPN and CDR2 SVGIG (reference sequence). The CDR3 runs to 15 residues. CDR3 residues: CAWSPLDRDTGELFF. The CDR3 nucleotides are TGTGCCTGGAGTCCTCTGGACAGGGACACCGGGGAGCTGTTTTTT.

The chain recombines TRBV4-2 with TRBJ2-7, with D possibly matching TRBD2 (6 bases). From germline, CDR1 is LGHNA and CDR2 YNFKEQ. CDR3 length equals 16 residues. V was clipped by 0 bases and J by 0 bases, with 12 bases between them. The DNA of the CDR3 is TGTGCCAGCAGCCAAGAGGGGACTTCCAGCTCCTACGAGCAGTACTTC. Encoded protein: CASSQEGTSSSYEQYF.

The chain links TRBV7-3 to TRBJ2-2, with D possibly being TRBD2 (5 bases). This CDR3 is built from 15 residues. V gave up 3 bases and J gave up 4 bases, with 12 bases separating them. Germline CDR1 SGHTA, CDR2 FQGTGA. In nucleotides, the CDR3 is TGTGCCAGCAGCTTGACGCTAGCTGCCACCGGGGAGCTGTTTTTT. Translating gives CASSLTLAATGELFF.

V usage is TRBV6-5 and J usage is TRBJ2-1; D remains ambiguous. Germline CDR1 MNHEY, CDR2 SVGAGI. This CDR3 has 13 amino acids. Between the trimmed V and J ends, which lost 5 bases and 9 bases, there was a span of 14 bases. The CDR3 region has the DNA TGTGCCAGCAGTAACCGACACCGCGCTGAGCAGTTCTTC. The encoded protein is CASSNRHRAEQFF.

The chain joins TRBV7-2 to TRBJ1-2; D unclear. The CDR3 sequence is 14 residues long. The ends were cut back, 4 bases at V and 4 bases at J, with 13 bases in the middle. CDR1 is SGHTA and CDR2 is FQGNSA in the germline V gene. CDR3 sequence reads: CASSYGPGGYGYTF. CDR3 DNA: TGTGCCAGCAGCTACGGCCCCGGAGGCTATGGCTACACCTTC.

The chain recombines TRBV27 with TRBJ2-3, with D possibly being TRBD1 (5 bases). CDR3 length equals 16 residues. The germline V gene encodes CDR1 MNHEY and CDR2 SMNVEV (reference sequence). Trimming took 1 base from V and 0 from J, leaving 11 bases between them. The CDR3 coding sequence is TGTGCCAGCAGTTTATGGGGCCAAACTAGCACAGATACGCAGTATTTT. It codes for CASSLWGQTSTDTQYF.

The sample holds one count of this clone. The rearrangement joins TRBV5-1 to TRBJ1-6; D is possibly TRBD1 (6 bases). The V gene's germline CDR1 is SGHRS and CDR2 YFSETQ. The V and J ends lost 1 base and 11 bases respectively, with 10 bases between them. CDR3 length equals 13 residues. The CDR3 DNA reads TGCGCCAGCAGCTTGCTGGGGGGCCCACCCCTCCACTTT. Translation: CASSLLGGPPLHF.

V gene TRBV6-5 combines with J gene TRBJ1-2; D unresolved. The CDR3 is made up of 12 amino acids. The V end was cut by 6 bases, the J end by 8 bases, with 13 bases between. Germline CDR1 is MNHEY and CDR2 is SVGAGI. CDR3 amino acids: CASRPAQSGYTF. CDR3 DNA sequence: TGTGCCAGCAGGCCAGCCCAATCCGGCTACACCTTC.